This T cell receptor beta chain was observed in a study of OX40 agonist ivuxolimab in advanced cancers. The timepoints at which blood was sampled were baseline, cycle 4 day 1, and cycle 7 day 1. Using immunoSEQ multiplex PCR, the repertoire was profiled, and TCRdb retains in-frame clones only, with some absent. Of 78,000 or so clones listed, roughly 86% are singletons. Germline V gene sequence: CDR1 MNHNS, CDR2 SASEGT. V shed 6 bases and J 8 bases; nucleotides not matched to a gene: 15. This CDR3 comprises 15 residues. The sequence was collected from an adult with an advanced solid tumor such as melanoma, head and neck, liver or kidney cancer. The sequences come from CD4+ or CD8+ T cells sorted from blood, collected in a trial of the OX40 agonist ivuxolimab. The chain joins TRBV6-1 to TRBJ1-1; 7 bases align to TRBD1. The CDR3 spells CASREPGGVFAEAFF. The CDR3 coding sequence is TGTGCCAGCAGAGAACCAGGGGGGGTTTTTGCCGAAGCTTTCTTT.